The clone carrying this T cell receptor (beta chain) was seen once. Seattle-derived patients entered the study during active infection and were followed longitudinally. In the authors' workflow: Estimation of nucleated cell counts relied on the amplification of reference gene primers. Measured with immunoSEQ multiplex PCR; TCRdb has only the in-frame clones, and not every one. V, J and clone size are taken as reported in that table, and D and trimming were inferred from the DNA itself. This sample has about 410,000 clones, with about nine tenths found just once. This record comes from a study of blood T cell repertoires in COVID-19. Study as a whole: Italy, Spain and the United States were the sources of the convalescent and acute COVID-19 samples. Sources were T cells, B-cell-depleted T cells, or PBMCs; the material itself was cDNA or gDNA.

Germline-derived CDR1 and CDR2 are SGHRS and YFSETQ. With V trimmed by 6 bases and J by 3 bases, 8 bases remained unmatched. The CDR3 spans 15 residues. The sequence was collected from a woman aged 40 to 49 with COVID-19, enrolled during active disease. Sequenced sample: peripheral blood. This chain joins TRBV5-1 and TRBJ2-2, with 7 nucleotides matching TRBD2. The CDR3 DNA reads TGCGCCAGCACCCTCGGGGCGGGGGACACCGGGGAGCTGTTTTTT. It is translated as CASTLGAGDTGELFF.